This is a list of T cell receptor beta chains from one sample in a study of neurological immune-mediated disorders. Each CDR3 protein gets one entry after TCRdb re-called the 5' RACE reads with MiXCR. Of 55,000 to 70,000 distinct CDR3 sequences in the sample, 9.5% to 12% were seen once. Sequencing input: PBMCs. The receptors were gathered from a man aged 55-75 years in good health. Both conserved end residues are part of each CDR3.

V gene,J gene,CDR3 protein
TRBV29-1,TRBJ1-1,CGVQGSAEAFF
TRBV27,TRBJ2-3,CASRVGTRTDTQYF
TRBV5-5,TRBJ1-6,CASSLDPPPSPLHF
TRBV14,TRBJ2-3,CASSQVVTDTQYF
TRBV6-6,TRBJ1-6,CASSLTPSGTGNSPLHF
TRBV20-1,TRBJ1-2,CSATGLTGASGSGTF
TRBV6-2/TRBV6-3,TRBJ2-3,CASSYRSGGSNTQYF
TRBV18,TRBJ1-1,CASSSSGINTEAFF
TRBV12-3/TRBV12-4,TRBJ1-3,CASKPRRFTLSGNTIYF
TRBV7-2,TRBJ2-2,CASSSPARGTGELFF
TRBV10-3,TRBJ2-3,CAISASGASTDTQYF
TRBV5-5,TRBJ2-1,CASSLAGSNLYNEQFF
TRBV5-5,TRBJ1-2,CASSLGMEGRVDGYTF
TRBV20-1,TRBJ1-5,CSVPDVGNQPQHF
TRBV12-3/TRBV12-4,TRBJ2-7,CASSLGLAGRGIYEQYF
TRBV7-2,TRBJ2-7,CASSLGTSGTFPYEKYF
TRBV24-1,TRBJ2-5,CATSDAGTGRETQYF
TRBV5-1,TRBJ2-5,CASSLSLQETQYF
TRBV5-5,TRBJ2-3,CASSLPSTDTQYF
TRBV5-1,TRBJ2-4,CASSFSGENIQYF
TRBV14,TRBJ1-4,CASSQEPLSGKLFF
TRBV5-1,TRBJ2-2,CASSSDSRRVTGELFF
TRBV7-2,TRBJ2-1,CASSLEGASSEQFF
TRBV6-5,TRBJ1-4,CASSYSGSQEKLFF
TRBV12-5,TRBJ2-1,CASGLDAGRQGEQFF
TRBV7-9,TRBJ2-1,CASSFQGFNEQFF
TRBV6-5,TRBJ2-7,CASRRGGLTGEQYF
TRBV15,TRBJ2-6,CATSTSGANVLTF
TRBV6-6,TRBJ1-5,CASTYPNQPQHF
TRBV6-1,TRBJ2-2,CASSEMTALTGELFF
TRBV20-1,TRBJ1-1,CSARLDGNTEAFF
TRBV6-5,TRBJ1-2,CASRYPGLSGYGYTF
TRBV4-3,TRBJ1-3,CASSQLAAAGNTIYF
TRBV20-1,TRBJ1-1,CSAPEFRGFGDTEAFF
TRBV4-3,TRBJ2-5,CASSHGTGDEETQYF
TRBV7-2,TRBJ2-3,CASSSPGLAGGRTSTDTQYF
TRBV19,TRBJ2-3,CASSWAAYTDTQYF
TRBV19,TRBJ1-5,CASSPTGGPQPQHF
TRBV5-1,TRBJ2-7,CASSLWTGSLEQYF
TRBV6-2/TRBV6-3,TRBJ1-1,CASSYSKGTEAFF
TRBV5-1,TRBJ1-2,CASRGQGDGYTF
TRBV20-1,TRBJ2-5,CSASKGGAQETQYF
TRBV7-2,TRBJ1-2,CASSLGGTGGYGYTF
TRBV20-1,TRBJ2-1,CSARDLGVRPYNEQFF
TRBV9,TRBJ2-3,CASSVVPDTQYF
TRBV5-1,TRBJ2-3,CASSLAADTQYF
TRBV29-1,TRBJ2-1,CTSSSSSYNEQFF
TRBV9,TRBJ2-3,CASSVEARDWGFTDTQYF
TRBV10-3,TRBJ2-3,CAISESPGLAGTGTQYF
TRBV20-1,TRBJ1-1,CSVRPVGDFF
TRBV7-2,TRBJ2-3,CASSLGVGDTQYF
TRBV14,TRBJ2-7,CASSQELEPPYEQYF